The source of this T cell receptor (beta chain) is a study of T cells in Graves' hyperthyroidism and ophthalmopathy (dated by TCRdb to the late 2010s). In terms of the full investigation: Peripheral blood samples were taken at initial diagnosis, before any treatment was given. A discovery cohort of about 100 patients, about 40 with Graves' ophthalmopathy and 55 to 65 with stable Graves' hyperthyroidism, was used to find distinguishing TCR V-J signatures. Prospective prediction of ophthalmopathy was tested in an independent validation cohort of 18 to 20 hyperthyroidism patients and some 17 patients who later progressed to ophthalmopathy. For training and testing, the 100 or so patients in the discovery cohort were randomly divided in a 7:3 ratio. Thyroid tissue and blood T-cell repertoires from more than five Graves' hyperthyroidism patients were also compared in the study. After blood sampling, hyperthyroidism patients were treated with methimazole at a starting dose of 30 mg daily, and ophthalmopathy patients were treated with high-dose intravenous methylprednisolone. The paper reports TCR Vbeta CDR3 sequencing of some 140 peripheral blood samples: some 44 ophthalmopathy, over 70 hyperthyroidism and about 17 progressor patients. The study at large found these results: No statistical method was used to set the sample size in advance, and investigators knew the group allocation. In validation, the model predicted progression to ophthalmopathy with around 71% sensitivity and less than 80% specificity, a median of 6.5 months before onset. Most expanded thyroid clonotypes (frequency above 0.001) were also found in blood, which suggests that blood repertoires may mirror thyroid immune responses. Ophthalmopathy was separated from stable hyperthyroidism by a 13 V-J signature model, with approximately 85% sensitivity and approximately 81% specificity obtained in cross-validation and 80%/75% obtained in testing.

Regarding this clonotype: Its antigen has not been determined. The sample holds no much larger clone one base away, and base qualities are not on file.

Stable Graves' hyperthyroidism was defined as the absence of progression to ophthalmopathy over 18 months of follow-up. Hyperthyroidism patients were newly diagnosed, had a disease duration of under 2 months, and were aged 18 to 65 years. The study excluded patients with uncontrolled infections, other autoimmune diseases, pregnancy or lactation. Diagnoses were established on the basis of clinical symptoms, serum thyroxine and TRAb, thyroid ultrasound, and orbital computed tomography. PBMCs were separated from roughly 10 ml of fresh peripheral blood using Ficoll-Paque density gradient centrifugation. Total RNA was extracted with Trizol reagent, and quality was checked on an Agilent 2100 Bioanalyzer. Measured from the cysteine to the phenylalanine, the CDR3 is 16 residues long. The entry retains the CDR3 DNA only, 48 bases that are in frame from base 1. Between the V and J ends, shortened by 2 bases and 0 bases respectively, the junction contains 11 bases. Per the germline V gene (reference sequence), SGHAT is the CDR1 and FQDESV is the CDR2.

The TCR beta CDR3 regions were amplified from the RNA transcripts. For the first round of RT-PCR on the TCR CDR3, the HTBI primer set was used together with the Qiagen OneStep RT-PCR kit. Libraries were constructed in a second round of multiplex PCR, after which size selection and purification were performed. Libraries were sequenced paired-end with 100 bp reads on an Illumina HiSeq2000. For the original study's pipeline: Raw data were processed with SOAPnuke, discarding reads with adapters, uncalled bases, mean Phred below 15, or no exact constant-primer or identifier match. High-quality paired reads were merged using COPE v1.2.5, and each unique nucleotide sequence was defined as a clonotype. MiTCR v1.1 was used to align clonotypes to the IMGT TRBV, TRBD and TRBJ reference segments. Only V-J combinations with frequency above 0.0001, covering 99% to 99.2% of repertoires, were analysed. A TCS score was defined as the ratio between F50 (clonal expansion) and ExV (chaos), using BLOSUM62-based TCRdist between CDR3 peptides within each V-J. Welch's t-statistics and random forest reduced fewer than 550 V-J features to 13, which were used in a naive Bayes classifier (R e1071). TCRdb reprocessing: public reads trimmed at Q25 with fastp, clones called with MiXCR, in-frame beta chains kept. Merged by CDR3 protein, the rows form single entries marked with the most common genes and DNA. TCRdb assigned the V and J calls; the authors' analysis was not used. This sample lists roughly 380,000 distinct CDR3 sequences; about an eighth were detected once. The biggest ten clones account for 5.3% of the sample.

The sequenced material came from blood. The TCR comes from a woman under 30 with Graves' hyperthyroidism. The chain was built from TRBV11-1 and TRBJ1-3; the D gene cannot be named for sure. The nucleotides are TGTGCCAGCAGCTTATTCACGATGCTCTCTGGAAACACCATATATTTT. The encoded protein is CASSLFTMLSGNTIYF.